The 2 T cell receptor beta chains listed next were all sequenced from one sample in a study of T cells in Graves' hyperthyroidism and ophthalmopathy. TCR beta CDR3 region amplification was performed from RNA transcripts. RT-PCR in the first round (using the HTBI primer set) targeted the TCR CDR3. TCRdb recomputed calls from the multiplex PCR reads with MiXCR, one row per CDR3 protein. The repertoire has roughly 350,000 distinct CDR3 sequences, more than 11% of them found once; the top ten carry around 24%. The sequencing input was blood. These TCRs come from a woman younger than 45 with Graves' hyperthyroidism.

This clonotype was seen ten or more times. An end of the junction does not agree with germline; a read error may underlie this. CDR3 protein: CASSQGDQPQHF. CDR3 bases: TGTGCCAGCTCACAGGGGGATCAGCCCCAGCATTTT. The chain recombines TRBV4-1 with TRBJ1-5, with 8 bases identical to TRBD1. The CDR3 has 12 residues. The germline gives CDR1 MGHRA, CDR2 YSYEKL.

In its sample, this clonotype was seen many times. CDR3 residues: CSVAQEVYGYTF. The CDR3 DNA reads as TGCAGCGTTGCGCAGGAGGTCTATGGCTACACCTTC. The chain combines TRBV29-1 with TRBJ1-2; D ambiguous. With 4 bases removed from V and 4 bases from J, the gap between germline ends came to 10 bases. CDR1 and CDR2 (germline): SQVTM, ANQGSEA. This CDR3 comprises 12 residues.